The 18 T cell receptor beta chains below were found in one sample sequenced in a study of OX40 agonist ivuxolimab in advanced cancers. The table came from immunoSEQ multiplex PCR; TCRdb's copy has only in-frame clones and leaves some out. The sample shows 40,000 or so clones, roughly 87% of them seen only once. Sequences were derived from CD4+ or CD8+ T cells sorted from blood, sampled in a trial of the OX40 agonist ivuxolimab. All receptors come from an adult with an advanced solid tumor such as melanoma, head and neck, liver or kidney cancer.

V gene TRBV6-5 combines with J gene TRBJ2-2; TRBD1 is a possible D gene (5 bases). Trimming removed 2 bases from V and 2 bases from J, with 9 bases in between. Looked up from germline, CDR1 is MNHEY and CDR2 is SVGAGI. CDR3 length equals 15 residues. The CDR3 DNA reads as TGTGCCAGCAGTTACGTCCAGGGAAACACCGGGGAGCTGTTTTTT. Translated: CASSYVQGNTGELFF.

V and J are TRBV14 and TRBJ2-1; no reliable D call. The CDR3 sequence is 17 residues long. Germline V gene sequence: CDR1 SGHDN, CDR2 FVKESK. V was clipped by 0 bases and J by 1 base, with 13 bases between them. The CDR3 region is CASSQDYSLGSYNEQFF. CDR3 DNA sequence: TGTGCCAGCAGCCAAGATTACAGTCTAGGGTCCTACAATGAGCAGTTCTTC.

Here the CDR3 reads CASSLGNTYGYTF. In nucleotides, the CDR3 is TGTGCCAGCAGCTTAGGCAACACCTATGGCTACACCTTC. This chain joins TRBV7-9 and TRBJ1-2; D is undetermined. Germline V CDR1 and CDR2: SEHNR, FQNEAQ (reference sequence). This CDR3 comprises 13 residues. V shed 1 base and J shed 4 bases, with 7 bases lying between them.

CDR3 loop: CASSLAGNEQFF. Here the CDR3 DNA reads TGTGCCAGCAGTTTAGCCGGGAATGAGCAGTTCTTC. The gene calls are TRBV28 and TRBJ2-1; D not certain. This CDR3 has 12 amino acids. Deletions cut 2 bases from V and 7 bases from J, with 6 bases between. CDR1 and CDR2 (germline): MDHEN, SYDVKM.

The chain is built from TRBV11-2 and TRBJ1-3; 9 bases fit TRBD1. V dropped 4 bases and J dropped 0; count of bases not matched to a gene: 4. The CDR3 sequence is 16 residues long. Germline V gene data show CDR1 as SGHAT and CDR2 as FQNNGV. CDR3 amino acids: CASSSGTGTSGNTIYF. The CDR3 bases are TGTGCCAGCAGCTCAGGGACAGGGACCTCTGGAAACACCATATATTTT.

The chain employs TRBV6-6 and TRBJ1-5; D gene uncertain. Trimming left V 0 bases short and J 0 bases short, with 6 bases between. The CDR3 sequence is 15 residues long. Germline CDR1 is MNHNY and CDR2 is SVGAGI (reference sequence). The CDR3 loop is CASSYSVVSNQPQHF. CDR3 nucleotides: TGTGCCAGCAGTTACTCAGTGGTTAGCAATCAGCCCCAGCATTTT.

This chain uses TRBV19 with TRBJ1-1, with 8 positions matching TRBD1. The CDR3 runs to 13 residues. After removal of 7 bases from V and 7 bases from J, the junction contained 8 bases not matched to a gene. Germline assignment: CDR1 LNHDA and CDR2 SQIVND (reference sequence). DNA for the CDR3: TGTGCCAGTACCCCCAGGGACAGGTATGAAGCTTTCTTT. Protein product: CASTPRDRYEAFF. The full variable domain, completed using reference TRBV19 and TRBJ1-1, is DGGITQSPKYLFRKEGQNVTLSCEQNLNHDAMYWYRQDPGQGLRLIYYSQIVNDFQKGDIAEGYSVSREKKESFPLTVTSAQKNPTAFYLCASTPRDRYEAFFGQGTRLTVV.

CDR3 loop: CASSESLQGFYEQYV. CDR3 nucleotide sequence: TGCGCCAGCAGTGAGTCATTACAGGGGTTCTACGAGCAGTACGTC. This sequence joins TRBV10-2 and TRBJ2-7; 7 bases are a match to TRBD1. Germline CDR1 and CDR2: WSHSY and SAAADI. The V segment lost 0 bases and the J segment 3 bases; nucleotides outside the gene matches: 5. The CDR3 runs to 15 residues.

The genes are TRBV7-9 and TRBJ1-2; D not certain. This CDR3 is built from 13 residues. CDR1 and CDR2 from the germline V gene are SEHNR and FQNEAQ (reference sequence). Between the trimmed V and J ends, which lost 1 base and 5 bases, there was a span of 8 bases. The chain's CDR3 is CASSLEAVYGYTF. The DNA for the CDR3 is TGTGCCAGCAGCTTAGAGGCGGTGTATGGCTACACCTTC.

J is TRBJ1-2 and V is TRBV6-5, with D hard to call. Trimming took off 6 bases at V and 9 bases at J, with 17 bases between the two ends. Germline V gene lookup returns CDR1 MNHEY and CDR2 SVGAGI. The CDR3 sequence is 13 residues long. The CDR3 loop reads CASSPLGRRSYTF. The CDR3 nucleotides read TGTGCCAGCAGCCCCCTTGGGCGGCGGAGCTACACCTTC.

With regard to this clone: Other nucleotide sequences in the sample specify the same CDR3. The J gene is TRBJ1-5, the V gene TRBV27; no clear D. V was clipped by 4 bases and J by 4 bases, with 8 bases between them. The CDR3 runs 13 residues. Germline V gene lookup returns CDR1 MNHEY and CDR2 SMNVEV (reference sequence). This CDR3 is CASSSAGNQPQHF. The CDR3, as DNA: TGTGCCAGCAGTTCCGCCGGGAATCAGCCCCAGCATTTT.

The chain carries TRBV5-5 and TRBJ2-3; D uncertain. The CDR3 is 14 amino acids. CDR1 and CDR2 from the germline V gene are SGHKS and YYEKEE (reference sequence). Trimming removed 0 bases from V and 8 bases from J, with 13 bases in between. CDR3 amino acids: CASSLDSLVATQYF. The DNA for the CDR3 is TGTGCCAGCAGCTTGGACAGTCTAGTCGCTACGCAGTATTTT.

This clone occurred a few times. The same CDR3 can be traced to other DNA sequences in this sample. The gene calls are TRBV27 and TRBJ2-2, with D maybe TRBD1 (5 bases). The CDR3 has 14 amino acids. The germline V and J ends were trimmed by 5 bases and 4 bases, with 11 bases remaining between them. Germline CDR1 and CDR2: MNHEY and SMNVEV (reference sequence). The CDR3 region has the DNA TGTGCCAGCAGTCTAGGGGCGAGCACCGGGGAGCTGTTTTTT. Amino acid sequence: CASSLGASTGELFF.

This clone was recorded a few times. The chain is built from TRBV5-1 and TRBJ2-7; D may correspond to TRBD1 or TRBD2 (5 bases each). Per germline, CDR1 SGHRS and CDR2 YFSETQ. Trimming cost V 3 bases and J 0 bases, with 10 bases left between them. The CDR3 is 14 residues long. This CDR3 reads CASSWGPSSYEQYF. The CDR3 nucleotides read TGCGCCAGCAGCTGGGGACCAAGCTCCTACGAGCAGTACTTC.

The chain recombines TRBV25-1 with TRBJ2-7, with 8 bases aligning to TRBD1. The length of the CDR3 is 13 residues. The germline CDR1 and CDR2 sequences are MGHDK and SYGVNS. V trimming: 8 bases; J trimming: 1 base; junction bases outside the gene matches: 4. CDR3: CASQTGVSYEQYF. The CDR3 bases are TGTGCCAGCCAGACAGGGGTTTCCTACGAGCAGTACTTC.

The chain uses TRBV4-1 and TRBJ2-7; TRBD1 is a possible D gene (6 bases). The CDR3 runs to 16 residues. Per germline, CDR1 MGHRA and CDR2 YSYEKL. V lost 4 bases to trimming and J lost 4 bases, with 20 bases between them. In DNA form, the CDR3 reads TGCGCCAGCAGCCGTATACAGGGCACGACGGGATACGAGCAGTACTTC. Protein: CASSRIQGTTGYEQYF.

The CDR3 sequence is CASSQDMVSYNEQFF. The CDR3 DNA reads TGCGCCAGCAGCCAAGATATGGTTTCCTACAATGAGCAGTTCTTC. The chain employs TRBV4-1 and TRBJ2-1; unclear D gene. V was shortened by 0 bases and J by 1 base, with 7 bases between the two germline ends. Germline CDR1 and CDR2: MGHRA and YSYEKL. The length of the CDR3 is 15 residues.

The chain employs TRBV6-8 and TRBJ1-2; D is unresolved. The germline V gene encodes CDR1 MNHGY and CDR2 SAAAGT. This CDR3 is built from 12 residues. V was pared by 4 bases and J by 4 bases, with 7 bases between. This CDR3 reads CASSSQLYGYTF. CDR3 nucleotide sequence: TGTGCCAGCAGTTCGCAGCTCTATGGCTACACCTTC.